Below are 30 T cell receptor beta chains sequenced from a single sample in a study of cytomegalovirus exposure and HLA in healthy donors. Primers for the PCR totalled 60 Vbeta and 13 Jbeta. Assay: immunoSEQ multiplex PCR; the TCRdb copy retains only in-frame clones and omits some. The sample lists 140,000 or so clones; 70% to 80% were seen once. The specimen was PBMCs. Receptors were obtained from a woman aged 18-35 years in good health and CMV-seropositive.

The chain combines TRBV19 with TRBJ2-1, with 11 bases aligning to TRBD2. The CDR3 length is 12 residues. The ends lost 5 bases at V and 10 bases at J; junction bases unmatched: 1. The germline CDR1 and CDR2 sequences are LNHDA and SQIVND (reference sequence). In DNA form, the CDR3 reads TGTGCCAGTAGTCCTAGCGGGGGGGAGCAGTTCTTC. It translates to CASSPSGGEQFF.

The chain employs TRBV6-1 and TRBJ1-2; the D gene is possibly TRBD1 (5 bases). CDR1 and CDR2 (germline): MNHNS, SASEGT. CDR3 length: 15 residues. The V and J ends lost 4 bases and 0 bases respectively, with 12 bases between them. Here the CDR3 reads CASSATVLTNYGYTF. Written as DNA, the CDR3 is TGTGCCAGCAGTGCGACAGTTCTGACTAACTATGGCTACACCTTC.

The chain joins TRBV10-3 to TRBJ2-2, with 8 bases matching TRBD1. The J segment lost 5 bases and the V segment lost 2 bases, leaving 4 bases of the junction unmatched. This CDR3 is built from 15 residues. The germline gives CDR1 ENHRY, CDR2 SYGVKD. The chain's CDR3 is CAISEGTGETGELFF. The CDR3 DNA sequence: TGTGCCATCAGTGAGGGGACAGGTGAAACCGGGGAGCTGTTTTTT.

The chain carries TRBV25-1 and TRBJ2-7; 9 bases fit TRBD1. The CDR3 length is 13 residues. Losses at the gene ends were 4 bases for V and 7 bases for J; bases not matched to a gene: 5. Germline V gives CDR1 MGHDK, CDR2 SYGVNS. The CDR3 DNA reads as TGTGCCAGCAGTGGCCGGACAGGGGAAGAGCAGTACTTC. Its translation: CASSGRTGEEQYF.

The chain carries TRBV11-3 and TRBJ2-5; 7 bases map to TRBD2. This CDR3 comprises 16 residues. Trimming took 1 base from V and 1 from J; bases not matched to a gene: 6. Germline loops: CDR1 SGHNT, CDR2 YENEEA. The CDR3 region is CASSLVGSSGQETQYF. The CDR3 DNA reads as TGTGCCAGCAGCTTAGTGGGGTCTAGCGGCCAAGAGACCCAGTACTTC.

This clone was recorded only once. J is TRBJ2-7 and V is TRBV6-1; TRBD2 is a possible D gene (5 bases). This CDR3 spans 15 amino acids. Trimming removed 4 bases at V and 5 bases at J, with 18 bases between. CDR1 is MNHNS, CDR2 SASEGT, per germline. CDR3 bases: TGTGCCAGCAGTGTCACTAGAAACCCGGGCAACGAGCAGTACTTC. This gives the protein CASSVTRNPGNEQYF.

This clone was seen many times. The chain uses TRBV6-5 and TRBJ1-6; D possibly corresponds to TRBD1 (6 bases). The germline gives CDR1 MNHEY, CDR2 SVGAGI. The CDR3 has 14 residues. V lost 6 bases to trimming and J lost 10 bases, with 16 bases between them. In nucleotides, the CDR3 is TGTGCCAGCAGGACAAGGACAGCAGGATCACCCCTCCACTTT. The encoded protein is CASRTRTAGSPLHF.

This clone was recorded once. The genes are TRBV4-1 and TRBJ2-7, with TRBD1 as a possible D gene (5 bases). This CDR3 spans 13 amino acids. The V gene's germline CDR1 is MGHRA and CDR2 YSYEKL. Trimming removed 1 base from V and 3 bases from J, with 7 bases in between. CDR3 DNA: TGCGCCAGCAGCCAAGCAGGGTTCTACGAGCAGTACTTC. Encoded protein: CASSQAGFYEQYF.

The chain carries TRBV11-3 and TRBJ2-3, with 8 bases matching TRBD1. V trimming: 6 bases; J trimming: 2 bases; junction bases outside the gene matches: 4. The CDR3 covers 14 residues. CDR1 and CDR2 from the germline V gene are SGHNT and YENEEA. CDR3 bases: TGTGCCAGCAGTCCGGGACAGGCCACAGATACGCAGTATTTT. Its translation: CASSPGQATDTQYF.

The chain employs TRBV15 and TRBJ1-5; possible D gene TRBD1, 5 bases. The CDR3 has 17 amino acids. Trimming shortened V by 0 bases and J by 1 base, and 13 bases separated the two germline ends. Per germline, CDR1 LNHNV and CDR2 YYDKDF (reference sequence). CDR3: CATSRERSRESNQPQHF. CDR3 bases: TGTGCCACCAGCAGAGAAAGGAGCAGGGAAAGCAATCAGCCCCAGCATTTT.

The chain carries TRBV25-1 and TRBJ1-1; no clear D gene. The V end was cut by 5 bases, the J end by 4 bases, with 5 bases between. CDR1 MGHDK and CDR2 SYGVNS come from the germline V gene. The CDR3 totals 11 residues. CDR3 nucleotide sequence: TGTGCCAGCAGTTCGGGCACTGAAGCTTTCTTT. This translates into CASSSGTEAFF.

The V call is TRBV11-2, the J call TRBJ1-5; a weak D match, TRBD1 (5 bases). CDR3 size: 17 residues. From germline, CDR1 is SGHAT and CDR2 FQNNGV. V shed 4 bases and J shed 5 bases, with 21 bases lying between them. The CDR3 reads CASSSVAGDKGYQPQHF. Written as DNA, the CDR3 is TGTGCCAGCAGCTCAGTAGCAGGCGATAAGGGGTATCAGCCCCAGCATTTT.

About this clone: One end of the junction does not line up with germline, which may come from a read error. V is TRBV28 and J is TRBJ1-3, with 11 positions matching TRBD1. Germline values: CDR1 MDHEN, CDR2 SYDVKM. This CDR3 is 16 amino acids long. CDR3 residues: CASSPGRGQGGNAIYF. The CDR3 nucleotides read TGTGCCAGCAGTCCTGGCCGGGGACAGGGGGGAAACGCCATATATTTT.

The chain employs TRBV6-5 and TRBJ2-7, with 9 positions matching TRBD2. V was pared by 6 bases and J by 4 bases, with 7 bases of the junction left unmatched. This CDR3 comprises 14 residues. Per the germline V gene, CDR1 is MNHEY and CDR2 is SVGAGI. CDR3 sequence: CASRVSGGLYEQYF. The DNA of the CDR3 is TGTGCCAGCAGGGTGAGCGGGGGGTTATACGAGCAGTACTTC.

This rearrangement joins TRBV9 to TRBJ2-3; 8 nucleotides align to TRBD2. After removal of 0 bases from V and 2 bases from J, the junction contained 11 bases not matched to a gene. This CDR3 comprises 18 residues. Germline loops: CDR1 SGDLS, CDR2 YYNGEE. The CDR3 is CASSVATSGGITTDTQYF. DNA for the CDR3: TGTGCCAGCAGCGTAGCTACCAGCGGGGGAATAACCACAGATACGCAGTATTTT.

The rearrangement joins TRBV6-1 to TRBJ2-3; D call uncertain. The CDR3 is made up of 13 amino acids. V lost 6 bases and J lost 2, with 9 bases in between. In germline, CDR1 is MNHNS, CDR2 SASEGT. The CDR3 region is CASRGKYTDTQYF. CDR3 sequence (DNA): TGTGCCAGCAGGGGCAAGTACACAGATACGCAGTATTTT.

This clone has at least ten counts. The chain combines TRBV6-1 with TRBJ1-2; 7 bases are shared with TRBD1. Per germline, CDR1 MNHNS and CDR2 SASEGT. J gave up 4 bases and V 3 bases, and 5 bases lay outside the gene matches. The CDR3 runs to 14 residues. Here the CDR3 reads CASSETGLGYGYTF. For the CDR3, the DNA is TGTGCCAGCAGTGAGACAGGGTTGGGCTATGGCTACACCTTC.

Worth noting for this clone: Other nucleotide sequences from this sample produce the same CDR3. CDR3 amino acids: CASSFWEGGFGTEAFF. The CDR3 DNA sequence: TGTGCCAGCAGCTTCTGGGAGGGGGGGTTTGGCACTGAAGCTTTCTTT. This chain uses TRBV7-9 with TRBJ1-1; D is perhaps TRBD1 (6 bases). V dropped 3 bases and J dropped 4 bases, with 18 bases sitting between them. CDR1 and CDR2 from the germline V gene are SEHNR and FQNEAQ (reference sequence). The CDR3 covers 16 residues.

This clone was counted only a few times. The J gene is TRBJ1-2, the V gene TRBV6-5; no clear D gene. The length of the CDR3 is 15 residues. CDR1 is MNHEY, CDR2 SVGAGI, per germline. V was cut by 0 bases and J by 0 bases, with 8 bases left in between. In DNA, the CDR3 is TGTGCCAGCAGTTACTCCCGCGGAACTAACTATGGCTACACCTTC. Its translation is CASSYSRGTNYGYTF.

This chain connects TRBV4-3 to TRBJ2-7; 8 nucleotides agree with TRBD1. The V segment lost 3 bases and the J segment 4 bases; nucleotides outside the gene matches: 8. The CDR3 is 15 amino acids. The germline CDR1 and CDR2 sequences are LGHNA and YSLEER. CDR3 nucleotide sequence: TGCGCCAGCAGCCATATTACCGACAGGGGTTACGAGCAGTACTTC. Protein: CASSHITDRGYEQYF.

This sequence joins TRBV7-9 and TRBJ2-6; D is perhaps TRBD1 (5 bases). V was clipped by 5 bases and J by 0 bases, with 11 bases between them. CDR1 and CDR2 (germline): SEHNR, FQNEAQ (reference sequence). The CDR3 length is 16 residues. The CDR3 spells CASSVRQFSGANVLTF. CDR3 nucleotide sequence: TGTGCCAGCAGCGTCCGACAGTTCTCTGGGGCCAACGTCCTGACTTTC.

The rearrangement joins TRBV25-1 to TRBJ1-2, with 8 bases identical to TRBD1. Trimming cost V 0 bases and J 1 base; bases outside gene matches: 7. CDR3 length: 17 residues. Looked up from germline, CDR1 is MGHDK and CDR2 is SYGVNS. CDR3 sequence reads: CASSEYLGTGDNYGYTF. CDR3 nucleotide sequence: TGTGCCAGCAGTGAATATCTAGGGACAGGCGATAACTATGGCTACACCTTC.

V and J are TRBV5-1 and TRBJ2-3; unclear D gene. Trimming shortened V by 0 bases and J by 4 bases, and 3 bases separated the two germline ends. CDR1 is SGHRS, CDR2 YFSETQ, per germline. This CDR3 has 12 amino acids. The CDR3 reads CASSLEPDTQYF. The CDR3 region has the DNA TGCGCCAGCAGCTTGGAGCCAGATACGCAGTATTTT.

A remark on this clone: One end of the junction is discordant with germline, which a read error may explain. CDR3 in DNA: TGTGCCAGTAGAATAGAACACTCTGGAAACACCATATATTTT. Translating it yields CASRIEHSGNTIYF. The rearrangement joins TRBV19 to TRBJ1-3; D remains ambiguous. CDR3 length: 14 amino acids. Germline V CDR1 and CDR2: LNHDA, SQIVND (reference sequence). Filled out from reference TRBV19 and TRBJ1-3, the complete variable domain reads DGGITQSPKYLFRKEGQNVTLSCEQNLNHDAMYWYRQDPGQGLRLIYYSQIVNDFQKGDIAEGYSVSREKKESFPLTVTSAQKNPTAFYLCASRIEHSGNTIYFGEGSWLTVV.

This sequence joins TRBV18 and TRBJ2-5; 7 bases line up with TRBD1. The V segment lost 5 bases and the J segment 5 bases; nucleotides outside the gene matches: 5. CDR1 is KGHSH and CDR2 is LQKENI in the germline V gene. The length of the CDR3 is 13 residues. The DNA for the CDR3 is TGTGCCAGCTCAGCCAAACAGGGGGAGACCCAGTACTTC. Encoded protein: CASSAKQGETQYF. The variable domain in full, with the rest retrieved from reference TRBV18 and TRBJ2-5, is NAGVMQNPRHLVRRRGQEARLRCSPMKGHSHVYWYRQLPEEGLKFMVYLQKENIIDESGMPKERFSAEFPKEGPSILRIQQVVRGDSAAYFCASSAKQGETQYFGPGTRLLVL.

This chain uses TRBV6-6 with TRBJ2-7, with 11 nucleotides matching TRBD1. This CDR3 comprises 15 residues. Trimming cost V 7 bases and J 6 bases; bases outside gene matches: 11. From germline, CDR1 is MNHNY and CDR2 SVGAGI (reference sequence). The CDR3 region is CASTPGQGVFIEQYF. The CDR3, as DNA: TGTGCCAGCACGCCGGGACAGGGGGTTTTTATCGAGCAGTACTTC.

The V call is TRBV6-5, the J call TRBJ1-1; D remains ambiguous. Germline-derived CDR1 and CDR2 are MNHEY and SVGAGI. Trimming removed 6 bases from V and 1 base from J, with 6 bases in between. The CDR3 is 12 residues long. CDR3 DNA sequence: TGTGCCAGCAGACCCGGGAACACTGAAGCTTTCTTT. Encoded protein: CASRPGNTEAFF.

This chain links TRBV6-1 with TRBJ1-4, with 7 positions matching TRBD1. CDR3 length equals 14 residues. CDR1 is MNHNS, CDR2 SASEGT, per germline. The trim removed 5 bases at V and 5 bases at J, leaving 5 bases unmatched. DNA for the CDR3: TGTGCCAGCAGTAAGACAGGGACGAATGAAAAACTGTTTTTT. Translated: CASSKTGTNEKLFF.

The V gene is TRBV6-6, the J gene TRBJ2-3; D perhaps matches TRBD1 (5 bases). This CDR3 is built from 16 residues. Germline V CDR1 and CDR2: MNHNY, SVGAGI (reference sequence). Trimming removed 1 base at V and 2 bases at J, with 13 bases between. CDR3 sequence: CASSYYQGANTDTQYF. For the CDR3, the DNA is TGTGCCAGCAGTTACTATCAAGGGGCCAACACAGATACGCAGTATTTT.

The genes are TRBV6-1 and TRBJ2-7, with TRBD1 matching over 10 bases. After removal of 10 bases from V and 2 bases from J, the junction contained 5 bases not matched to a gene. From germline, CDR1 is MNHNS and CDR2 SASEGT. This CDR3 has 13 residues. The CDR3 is CATRDRGPYEQYF. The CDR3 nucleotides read TGTGCCACTCGGGACAGGGGACCCTACGAGCAGTACTTC.